This T cell receptor beta chain was documented in a study of blood T cell repertoires in COVID-19. Turning to the study itself: From T cells, B-cell-depleted T cells, or PBMCs came the material, which was cDNA or gDNA.

Germline V gene lookup returns CDR1 MNHEY and CDR2 SMNVEV (reference sequence). The junction had 17 bases not matched to a gene; V was cut back by 3 bases and J by 2 bases. This CDR3 spans 20 amino acids. Study processing details: Scientists estimated how many nucleated cells there were by amplifying reference gene primers. Repertoires were generated with immunoSEQ multiplex PCR, while TCRdb's copy carries only in-frame clones and drops some. The DNA was the basis for D and trimming; V, J and clone size are from that table. Among about 60,000 clones listed, 65% to 85% were seen once. Sequenced material: peripheral blood. The chain combines TRBV27 with TRBJ2-5; 11 bases line up with TRBD2. This TCR was recovered from a human donor in a cohort sampled during active COVID-19. CDR3 DNA sequence: TGTGCCAGCAGTTTTAAAGGGACTAGCGGCCGAGGATTAAGGCAAGAGACCCAGTACTTC. Its protein product is CASSFKGTSGRGLRQETQYF.